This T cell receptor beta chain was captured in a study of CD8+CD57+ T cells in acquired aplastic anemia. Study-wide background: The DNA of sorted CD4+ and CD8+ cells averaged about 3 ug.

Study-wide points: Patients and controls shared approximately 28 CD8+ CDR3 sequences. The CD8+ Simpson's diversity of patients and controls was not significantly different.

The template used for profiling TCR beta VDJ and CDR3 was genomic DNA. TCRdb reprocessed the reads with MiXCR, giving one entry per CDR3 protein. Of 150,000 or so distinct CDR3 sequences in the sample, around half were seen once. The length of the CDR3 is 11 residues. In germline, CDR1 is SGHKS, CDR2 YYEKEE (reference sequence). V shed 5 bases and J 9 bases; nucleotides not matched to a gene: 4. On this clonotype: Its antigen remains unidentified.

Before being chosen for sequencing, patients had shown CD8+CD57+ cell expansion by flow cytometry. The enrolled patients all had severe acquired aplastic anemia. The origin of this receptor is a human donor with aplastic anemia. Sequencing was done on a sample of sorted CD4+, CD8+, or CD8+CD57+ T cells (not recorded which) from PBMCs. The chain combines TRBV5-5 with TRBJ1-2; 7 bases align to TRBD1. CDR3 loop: CASRDRESYTF. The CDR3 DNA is TGTGCCAGCAGAGACAGGGAGAGCTACACCTTC.